This entry describes one TCR beta chain. This specimen comes from a study of blood T cell repertoires in COVID-19. Turning to the study itself: Whether acute or convalescent, the COVID-19 samples came from the United States, Italy and Spain. PBMCs, B-cell-depleted T cells, or T cells provided the cDNA or gDNA that made up the material.

The CDR3 extends over 14 amino acids. Germline CDR1 is SGHRS and CDR2 is YFSETQ. The ends were cut back, 3 bases at V and 7 bases at J, with 16 bases in the middle. Original processing methods: Amplified reference gene primers provided the basis for estimating nucleated cell counts. Sequencing used immunoSEQ multiplex PCR; TCRdb keeps in-frame clones, though not all of them. V and J calls and clone size are as listed in that table; D and trimming were resolved from the DNA. In the table there are approximately 170,000 clones, roughly nine tenths of which are singletons. This clonotype was obtained from a young man who had recovered from COVID-19. Material: peripheral blood. J is TRBJ1-1 and V is TRBV5-1; no clear D. CDR3 in DNA: TGCGCCAGCAGCTATCTATCTGGCGGGTATGAAGCTTTCTTT. Translated, it gives CASSYLSGGYEAFF. The full variable domain, rest sourced from reference TRBV5-1 and TRBJ1-1, is KAGVTQTPRYLIKTRGQQVTLSCSPISGHRSVSWYQQTPGQGLQFLFEYFSETQRNKGNFPGRFSGRQFSNSRSEMNVSTLELGDSALYLCASSYLSGGYEAFFGQGTRLTVV.